This entry lists 4 T cell receptor beta chains sequenced from one sample in a study of blood T cells in healthy people across ages (dated by TCRdb to between 2014 and 2017). Libraries were made using 5' RACE. TCRdb records Illumina HiSeq 2500 as the sequencer. A second PCR of roughly 7 to 12 cycles was run with a J-beta primer mix and a sample-barcoded 5' primer. The raw public data were reprocessed by TCRdb itself: fastp quality trimming at Q25, MiXCR clonotype calling, in-frame beta chains only. Rows merge per CDR3 protein into single entries with the most common DNA and genes. This sample comprises approximately 800,000 distinct CDR3 sequences, around a quarter of them detected only once. The ten top clones hold under 4.5% of the sample. The same specimen was also included in a second study, on T cells of mothers and their children.

Material: blood. Every receptor here comes from a boy aged 5-17 years in good health.

The genes are TRBV11-2 and TRBJ2-3; tentatively, D is TRBD2 (7 bases). This CDR3 spans 12 amino acids. The V and J ends lost 5 bases and 9 bases respectively, with 12 bases between them. Germline values: CDR1 SGHAT, CDR2 FQNNGV. In DNA form, the CDR3 reads TGTGCCAGCAGCGAATCGGGGGGCACGCAGTATTTT. Its protein product is CASSESGGTQYF.

V gene TRBV5-5 combines with J gene TRBJ2-1, with TRBD1 identical over 9 bases. The DNA end is a closer match to TRBJ2-5, so the J assignment may be wrong. Germline V CDR1 and CDR2: SGHKS, YYEKEE (reference sequence). The CDR3 runs 15 residues. The DNA for the CDR3 is TGTGCCAGCAGCTCAGTCGTGACAGGGGGGGGGACCCAGTACTTC. It codes for CASSSVVTGGGTQYF.

This clonotype was picked up a small number of times. The rearrangement uses TRBV28 and TRBJ2-5; D gene uncertain. This CDR3 region has 15 residues. Between the trimmed V and J ends, which lost 3 bases and 1 base, there was a span of 12 bases. Germline V gene lookup returns CDR1 MDHEN and CDR2 SYDVKM. The CDR3 nucleotides are TGTGCCAGCAGTTTCTTGGGCAGAATCCAAGAGACCCAGTACTTC. It specifies CASSFLGRIQETQYF.

This chain connects TRBV3-1 to TRBJ1-3, with D tentatively TRBD1 (5 bases). Germline lookup yields CDR1 LGHDT and CDR2 YNNKEL (reference sequence). The CDR3 runs 15 residues. V dropped 0 bases and J dropped 0 bases, with 6 bases sitting between them. The CDR3 reads CASSQEGGSGNTIYF. The CDR3 coding sequence is TGTGCCAGCAGCCAAGAGGGGGGCTCTGGAAACACCATATATTTT.